These 3 T cell receptor beta chains were all obtained from the same sample, sequenced in a study of cytomegalovirus exposure and HLA in healthy donors. Measured with immunoSEQ multiplex PCR; TCRdb has only the in-frame clones, and not every one. The table lists 90,000 to 130,000 clones, roughly nine tenths of them singletons. The sample comprised PBMCs. The receptor set was obtained from a woman between 18 and 29 years old in good health and CMV-seronegative.

This sequence joins TRBV7-3 and TRBJ2-1, with 7 bases identical to TRBD1. This CDR3 region has 14 residues. CDR1 and CDR2 from the germline V gene are SGHTA and FQGTGA. Trimming removed 1 base from V and 12 bases from J; junction bases left unmatched: 9. CDR3 region: CASSLRGRPGGQFF. The CDR3 nucleotides are TGTGCCAGCAGCTTAAGAGGACGACCAGGGGGGCAGTTCTTC.

The chain has TRBV5-1 and TRBJ2-7, with 10 nucleotides matching TRBD1. The CDR3 runs to 17 residues. The V gene's germline CDR1 is SGHRS and CDR2 YFSETQ. V lost 2 bases, J lost 6 bases, and 14 bases stayed unmatched. CDR3 coding DNA: TGCGCCAGCAGCTTCCCCGCAGATCTGGACAGGGGGGGCGAGCAGTACTTC. This translates into CASSFPADLDRGGEQYF.

V gene TRBV6-1 combines with J gene TRBJ1-2, with 7 bases matching TRBD1. V was pared by 1 base and J by 5 bases, with 4 bases of the junction left unmatched. Looked up from germline, CDR1 is MNHNS and CDR2 is SASEGT. CDR3 size: 14 residues. The CDR3 region is CASSEGGQLYGYTF. The CDR3 bases are TGTGCCAGCAGTGAAGGGGGACAGTTGTATGGCTACACCTTC.